This T cell receptor (beta chain) was obtained from a study of Graves' ophthalmopathy and Graves' hyperthyroidism. The wider study: Peripheral blood sampling occurred at initial diagnosis, before any treatment. Study findings and constraints: It was with roughly 70% sensitivity and about 72% specificity that the model predicted ophthalmopathy progression.

This CDR3 spans 15 amino acids. Trimming took off 2 bases at V and 4 bases at J, with 14 bases between the two ends. In germline, CDR1 is ENHRY, CDR2 SYGVKD. RNA served as the template for amplifying TCR beta CDR3 regions. First-round RT-PCR relied on HTBI primers, and a second-round multiplex PCR came next. TCRdb reanalysed the multiplex PCR reads using MiXCR and keeps one entry per CDR3 protein. The repertoire holds 650,000 to 800,000 distinct CDR3 sequences, with under 50% as singletons. With regard to this clonotype: The target antigen is unknown.

The chain combines TRBV10-3 with TRBJ2-5; tentatively, D is TRBD1 (6 bases). Sequencing input: peripheral blood. This TCR was recovered from an adult man with Graves' ophthalmopathy. The CDR3 nucleotides are TGTGCCATCAGTGAGAGGCAGGGGTTAGGAGAGACCCAGTACTTC. It yields the protein CAISERQGLGETQYF.